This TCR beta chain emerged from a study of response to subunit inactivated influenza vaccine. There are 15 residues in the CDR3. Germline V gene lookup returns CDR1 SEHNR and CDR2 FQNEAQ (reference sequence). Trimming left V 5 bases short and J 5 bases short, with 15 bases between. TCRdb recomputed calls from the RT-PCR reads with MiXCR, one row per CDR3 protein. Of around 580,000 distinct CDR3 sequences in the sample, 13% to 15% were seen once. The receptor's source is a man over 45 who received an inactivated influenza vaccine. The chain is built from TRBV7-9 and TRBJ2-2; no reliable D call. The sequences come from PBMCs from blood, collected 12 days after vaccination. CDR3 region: CASSLEKVGTGELFF. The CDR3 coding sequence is TGTGCCAGCAGCCTGGAGAAGGTGGGGACCGGGGAGCTGTTTTTT.